The T cell receptor beta chain under discussion was sequenced for a study of regulatory T cells in long-lasting Graves disease. This clonotype was counted many times. Its target is unknown. HTBI primers from iRepertoire and Arm-PCR of CDR3 regions yielded the TCR beta libraries. TCRdb redid the calling of the multiplex PCR reads with MiXCR, one entry per CDR3 protein. The data show about 340,000 distinct CDR3 sequences, roughly a fifth seen once. Study-level points and caveats: Patients with persistent disease shared 2,741 public clonotypes, outpacing the roughly 950 shared by new patients.

The time point denotes: persistent/refractory GD, antithyroid drugs over 5 years with positive TRAb. PBMC-extracted RNA yielded the TCR library. Germline CDR1 LGHDT, CDR2 YNNKEL (reference sequence). This CDR3 region has 15 residues. The V end lost 1 base, the J end lost 6 bases, and 15 bases lay between the germline ends. Material: peripheral blood mononuclear cells (PBMCs), obtained when the disease was refractory, from a patient treated with antithyroid drugs. This sequence joins TRBV3-1 and TRBJ1-2; no reliable D call. The source is a female donor with Graves disease. CDR3 region: CASSQAINGGDGYTF. CDR3 sequence (DNA): TGTGCCAGCAGCCAAGCGATCAACGGTGGGGATGGCTACACCTTC.